The present TCR beta chain was sequenced within a study of T cell responses to AZD1222 COVID-19 vaccine. The study, taken as a whole, reports: Vaccine-associated CD4 TCRs spanned spike, dominant at 160-218 and 743-854.

The V end lost 2 bases, the J end lost 2 bases, and 12 bases lay between the germline ends. CDR3 length equals 16 residues. Germline-derived CDR1 and CDR2 are SGHTA and FQGNSA. Note on this clone: The antigen is not known.

Libraries were prepared by immunoSEQ multiplex PCR; TCRdb keeps only in-frame clonotypes and omits some of them. The sample lists about 130,000 clones; roughly nine tenths were seen once. The sequence derives from an adult in good health. Specimen: peripheral blood, collected on day 0 of AZD1222 vaccination. The chain uses TRBV7-2 and TRBJ1-4, with D unclear. The CDR3 sequence is CASSLNGRGTNEKLFF. CDR3 sequence (DNA): TGTGCCAGCAGCTTAAACGGGCGTGGGACTAATGAAAAACTGTTTTTT.